This TCR beta chain was sequenced in a study of molecular identifiers for immune sequencing clone quantification. This clonotype appeared a few times. V was pared by 5 bases and J by 5 bases, with 9 bases of the junction left unmatched. The CDR3 sequence is 14 residues long. Germline CDR1 MNHEY, CDR2 SMNVEV (reference sequence). TCRdb reprocessed the PCR reads with MiXCR, giving one entry per CDR3 protein. The sample gives approximately 550,000 distinct CDR3 sequences, about a quarter of which show up once; about 0.75% is in the top ten. This receptor was taken from a human donor in good health. Some libraries in this study had Jurkat cell RNA spiked in. The chain couples TRBV27 to TRBJ2-7, with 7 bases identical to TRBD2. Sequencing was done on a sample of naive CD8+ T cells from blood, with Jurkat cell RNA spiked in. Subset specified: FACS-sorted CD8+CD4-CCR7+CD45RA+ naive T cells. CDR3 residues: CASSPRSGANEQYF. DNA of the CDR3: TGTGCCAGCAGTCCTCGCAGCGGGGCGAACGAGCAGTACTTC.